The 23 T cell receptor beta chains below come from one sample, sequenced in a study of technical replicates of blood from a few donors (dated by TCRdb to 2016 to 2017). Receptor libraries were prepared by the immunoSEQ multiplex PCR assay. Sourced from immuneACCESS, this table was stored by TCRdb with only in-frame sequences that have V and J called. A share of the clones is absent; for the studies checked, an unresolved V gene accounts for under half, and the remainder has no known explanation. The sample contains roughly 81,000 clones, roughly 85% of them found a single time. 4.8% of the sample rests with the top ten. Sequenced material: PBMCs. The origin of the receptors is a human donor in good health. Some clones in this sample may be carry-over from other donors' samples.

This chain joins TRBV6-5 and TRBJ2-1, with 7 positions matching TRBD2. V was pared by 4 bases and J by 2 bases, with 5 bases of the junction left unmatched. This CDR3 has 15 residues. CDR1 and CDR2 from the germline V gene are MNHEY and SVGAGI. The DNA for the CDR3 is TGTGCCAGCAGTTCCGTAAGCGGGGCCTACAATGAGCAGTTCTTC. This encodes CASSSVSGAYNEQFF.

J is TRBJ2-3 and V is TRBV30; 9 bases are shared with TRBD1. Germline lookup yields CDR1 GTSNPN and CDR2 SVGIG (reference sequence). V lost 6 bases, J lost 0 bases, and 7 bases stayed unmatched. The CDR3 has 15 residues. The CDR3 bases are TGTGCCTGCCGCCGGACAGGGGCCAGCACAGATACGCAGTATTTT. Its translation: CACRRTGASTDTQYF.

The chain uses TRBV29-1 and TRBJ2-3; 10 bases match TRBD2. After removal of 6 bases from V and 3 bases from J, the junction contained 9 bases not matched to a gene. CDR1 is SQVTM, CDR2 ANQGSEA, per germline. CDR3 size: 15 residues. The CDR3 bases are TGCAGCGTGGCTAGGGCTAGCGGGAGAACAGATACGCAGTATTTT. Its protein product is CSVARASGRTDTQYF.

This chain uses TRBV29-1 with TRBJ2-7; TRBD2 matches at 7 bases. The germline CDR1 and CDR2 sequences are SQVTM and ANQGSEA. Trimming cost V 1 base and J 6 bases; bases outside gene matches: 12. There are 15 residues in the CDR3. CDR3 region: CSVEGRREGFGEQYF. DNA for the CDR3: TGCAGCGTTGAAGGAAGGAGGGAGGGCTTTGGCGAGCAGTACTTC.

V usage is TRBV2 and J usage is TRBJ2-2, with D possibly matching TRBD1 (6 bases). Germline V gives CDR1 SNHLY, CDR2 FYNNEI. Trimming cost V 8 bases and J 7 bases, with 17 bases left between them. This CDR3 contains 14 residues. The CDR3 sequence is CASSERGLGGELFF. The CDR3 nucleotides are TGTGCCAGCTCGGAAAGGGGGTTAGGCGGGGAGCTGTTTTTT.

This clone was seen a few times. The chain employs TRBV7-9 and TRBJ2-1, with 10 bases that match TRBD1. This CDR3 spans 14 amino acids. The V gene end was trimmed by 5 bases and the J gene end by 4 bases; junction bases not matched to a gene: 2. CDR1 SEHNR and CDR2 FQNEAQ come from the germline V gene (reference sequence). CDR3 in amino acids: CASSGTGDYNEQFF. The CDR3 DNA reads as TGTGCCAGCAGCGGGACAGGGGATTACAATGAGCAGTTCTTC.

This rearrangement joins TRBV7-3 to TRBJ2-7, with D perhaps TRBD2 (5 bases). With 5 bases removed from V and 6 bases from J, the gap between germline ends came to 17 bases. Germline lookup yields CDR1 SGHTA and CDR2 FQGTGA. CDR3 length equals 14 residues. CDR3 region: CASSRGSPPGEQYF. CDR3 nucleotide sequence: TGTGCCAGCAGCAGAGGGTCCCCCCCTGGCGAGCAGTACTTC.

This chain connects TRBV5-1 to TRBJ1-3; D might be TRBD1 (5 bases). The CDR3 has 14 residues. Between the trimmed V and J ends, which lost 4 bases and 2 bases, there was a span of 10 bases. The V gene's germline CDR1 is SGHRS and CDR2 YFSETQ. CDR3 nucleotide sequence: TGCGCCAGCAGCGGGGGGTCAGCTGGAAACACCATATATTTT. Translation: CASSGGSAGNTIYF. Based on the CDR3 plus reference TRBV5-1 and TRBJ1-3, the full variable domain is KAGVTQTPRYLIKTRGQQVTLSCSPISGHRSVSWYQQTPGQGLQFLFEYFSETQRNKGNFPGRFSGRQFSNSRSEMNVSTLELGDSALYLCASSGGSAGNTIYFGEGSWLTVV.

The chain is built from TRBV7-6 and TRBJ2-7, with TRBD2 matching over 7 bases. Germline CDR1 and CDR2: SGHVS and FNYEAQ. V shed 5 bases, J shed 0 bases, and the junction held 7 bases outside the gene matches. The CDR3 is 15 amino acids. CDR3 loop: CASSDPSGSSYEQYF. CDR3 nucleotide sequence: TGTGCCAGCAGCGATCCTAGCGGAAGCTCCTACGAGCAGTACTTC.

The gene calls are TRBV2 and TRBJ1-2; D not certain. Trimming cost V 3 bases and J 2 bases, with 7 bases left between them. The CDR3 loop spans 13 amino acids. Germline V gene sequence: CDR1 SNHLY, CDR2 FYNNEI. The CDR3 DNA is TGTGCCAGCAGTGACCTCCTAAACTATGGCTACACCTTC. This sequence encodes CASSDLLNYGYTF.

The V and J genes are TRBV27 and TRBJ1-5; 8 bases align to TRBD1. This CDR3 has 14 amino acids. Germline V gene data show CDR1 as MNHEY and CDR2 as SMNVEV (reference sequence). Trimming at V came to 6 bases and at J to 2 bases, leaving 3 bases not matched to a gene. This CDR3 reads CASRLTGGNQPQHF. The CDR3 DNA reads TGTGCCAGCAGGCTGACAGGGGGCAATCAGCCCCAGCATTTT.

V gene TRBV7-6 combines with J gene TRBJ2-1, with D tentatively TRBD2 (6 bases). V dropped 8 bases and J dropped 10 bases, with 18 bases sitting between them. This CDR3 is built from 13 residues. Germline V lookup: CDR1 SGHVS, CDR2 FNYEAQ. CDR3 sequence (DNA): TGTGCCAGCGGAGACCGGGCGGGACTCGAGCAGTTCTTC. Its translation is CASGDRAGLEQFF.

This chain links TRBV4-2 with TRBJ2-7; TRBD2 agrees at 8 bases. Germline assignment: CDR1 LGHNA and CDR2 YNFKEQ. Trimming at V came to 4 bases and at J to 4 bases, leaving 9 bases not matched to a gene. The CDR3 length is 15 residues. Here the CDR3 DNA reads TGTGCCAGCAGCCGGGGACTAGGGGAACAGTACGAGCAGTACTTC. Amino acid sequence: CASSRGLGEQYEQYF.

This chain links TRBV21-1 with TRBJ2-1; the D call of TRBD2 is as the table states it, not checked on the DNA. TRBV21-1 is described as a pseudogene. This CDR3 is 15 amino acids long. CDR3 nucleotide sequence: TGTGCCAGCAGCCGGGGGTGGCGGGGCTACAATGAGCAGTTCTTC. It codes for CASSRGWRGYNEQFF.

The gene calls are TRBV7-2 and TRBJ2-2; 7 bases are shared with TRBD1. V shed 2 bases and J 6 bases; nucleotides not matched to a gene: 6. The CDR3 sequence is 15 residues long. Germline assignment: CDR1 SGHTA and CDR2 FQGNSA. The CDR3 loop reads CASSLLTGVAGELFF. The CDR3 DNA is TGTGCCAGCAGCTTACTAACAGGGGTCGCCGGGGAGCTGTTTTTT.

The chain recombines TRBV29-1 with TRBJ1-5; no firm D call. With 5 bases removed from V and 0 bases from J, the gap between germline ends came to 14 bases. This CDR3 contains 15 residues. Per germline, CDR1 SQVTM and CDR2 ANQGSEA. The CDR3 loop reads CSVPGRPYSNQPQHF. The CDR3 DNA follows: TGCAGCGTTCCGGGTAGACCGTATAGCAATCAGCCCCAGCATTTT.

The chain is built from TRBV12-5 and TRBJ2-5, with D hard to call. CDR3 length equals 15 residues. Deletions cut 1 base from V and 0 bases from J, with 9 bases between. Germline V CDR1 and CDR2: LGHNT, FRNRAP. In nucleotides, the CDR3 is TGTGCTAGTGGTTTGGGCAGGCTTCACCAAGAGACCCAGTACTTC. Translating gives CASGLGRLHQETQYF.

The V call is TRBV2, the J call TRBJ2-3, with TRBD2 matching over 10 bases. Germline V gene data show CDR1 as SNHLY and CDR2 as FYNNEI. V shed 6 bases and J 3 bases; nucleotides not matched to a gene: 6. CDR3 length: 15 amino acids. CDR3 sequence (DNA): TGTGCCAGCAGAGGACTAGCGGTGTTGACAGATACGCAGTATTTT. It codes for CASRGLAVLTDTQYF.

Here the CDR3 reads CASSVIPGQGLLGYGYTF. The DNA of the CDR3 is TGTGCCAGCAGTGTGATCCCGGGACAGGGGTTGCTAGGCTATGGCTACACCTTC. The chain has TRBV6-1 and TRBJ1-2; TRBD1 matches 10 bases. The ends lost 4 bases at V and 4 bases at J; junction bases unmatched: 15. Germline CDR1 reads MNHNS; CDR2 reads SASEGT. The CDR3 covers 18 residues.

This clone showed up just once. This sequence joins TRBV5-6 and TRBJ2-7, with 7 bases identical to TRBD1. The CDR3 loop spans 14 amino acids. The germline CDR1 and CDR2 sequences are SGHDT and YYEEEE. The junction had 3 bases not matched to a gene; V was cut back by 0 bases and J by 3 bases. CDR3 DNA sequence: TGTGCCAGCAGCTTGGGACAGGGAAACTACGAGCAGTACTTC. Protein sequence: CASSLGQGNYEQYF.

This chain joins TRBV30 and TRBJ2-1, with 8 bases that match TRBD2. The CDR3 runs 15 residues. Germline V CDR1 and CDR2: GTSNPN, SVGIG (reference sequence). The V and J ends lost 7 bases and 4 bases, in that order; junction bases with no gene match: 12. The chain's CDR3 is CAFYPLSGGYNEQFF. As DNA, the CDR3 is TGTGCCTTCTACCCTTTATCGGGGGGGTACAATGAGCAGTTCTTC.

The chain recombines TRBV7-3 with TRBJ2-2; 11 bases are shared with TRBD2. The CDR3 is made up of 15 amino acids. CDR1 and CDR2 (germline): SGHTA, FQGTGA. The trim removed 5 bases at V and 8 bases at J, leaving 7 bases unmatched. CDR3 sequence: CASSPLAGAGGELFF. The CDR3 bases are TGTGCCAGCAGCCCACTAGCGGGAGCGGGTGGGGAGCTGTTTTTT.

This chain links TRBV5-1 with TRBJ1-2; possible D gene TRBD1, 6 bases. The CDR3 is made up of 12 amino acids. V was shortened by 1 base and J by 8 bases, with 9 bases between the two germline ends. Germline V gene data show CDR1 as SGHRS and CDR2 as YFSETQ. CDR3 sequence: CASSLNRDGYTF. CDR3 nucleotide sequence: TGCGCCAGCAGCTTGAACAGGGACGGCTACACCTTC. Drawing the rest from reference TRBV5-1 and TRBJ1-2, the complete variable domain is KAGVTQTPRYLIKTRGQQVTLSCSPISGHRSVSWYQQTPGQGLQFLFEYFSETQRNKGNFPGRFSGRQFSNSRSEMNVSTLELGDSALYLCASSLNRDGYTFGSGTRLTVV.